This TCR beta chain originates from a study of blood T cell repertoires in COVID-19. Study as a whole: T cells, B-cell-depleted T cells, or PBMCs supplied cDNA or gDNA.

Seattle's cohort entered during active infection and was followed longitudinally. This CDR3 contains 15 residues. The germline V and J ends were trimmed by 5 bases and 8 bases, with 21 bases remaining between them. Germline V gene data show CDR1 as MNHEY and CDR2 as SVGAGI. In the original processing: How many nucleated cells were present was estimated from reference gene primer amplification. Data came from immunoSEQ multiplex PCR; TCRdb stores just in-frame clones and leaves some out. V, J and clone size reflect that table, while D and trimming were determined from the DNA. The data hold under 200,000 clones, with around 75% observed a single time.

J is TRBJ1-2 and V is TRBV6-5; TRBD1 might be the D (5 bases). The sequence was obtained from a woman aged 40 to 49 with COVID-19, enrolled during active disease. Sequencing was performed on peripheral blood. DNA for the CDR3: TGTGCCAGCAGTCAATACAGGATTGGGGGGGAGGGCTACACCTTC. Residues: CASSQYRIGGEGYTF.